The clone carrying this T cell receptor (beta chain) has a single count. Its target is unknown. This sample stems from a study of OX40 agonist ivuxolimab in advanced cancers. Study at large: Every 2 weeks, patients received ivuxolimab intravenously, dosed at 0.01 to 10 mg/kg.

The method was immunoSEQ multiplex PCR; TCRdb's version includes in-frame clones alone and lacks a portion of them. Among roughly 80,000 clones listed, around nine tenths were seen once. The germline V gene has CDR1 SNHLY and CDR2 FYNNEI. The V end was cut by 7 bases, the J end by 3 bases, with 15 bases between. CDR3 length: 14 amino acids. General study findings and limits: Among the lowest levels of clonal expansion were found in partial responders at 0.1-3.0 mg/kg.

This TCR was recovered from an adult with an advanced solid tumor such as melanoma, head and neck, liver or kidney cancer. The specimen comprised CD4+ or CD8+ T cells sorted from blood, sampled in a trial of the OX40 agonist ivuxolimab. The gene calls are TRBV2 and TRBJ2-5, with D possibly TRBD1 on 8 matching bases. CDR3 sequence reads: CASTRTGREETQYF. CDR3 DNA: TGTGCCAGCACCCGGACAGGGAGGGAAGAGACCCAGTACTTC.